This is a list of T cell receptor beta chains from one sample in a study of blood T cell repertoires in COVID-19. Clones were sequenced by immunoSEQ multiplex PCR, and TCRdb holds only the in-frame ones, with some missing. The table has around 87,000 clones, roughly nine tenths seen once; the top ten hold 8% to 10%. The sequenced sample was peripheral blood. These receptors were taken from a middle-aged man with acute or convalescent COVID-19. Each CDR3 is given with its conserved first and last residue. The order of the fields is J gene, D gene, V gene, clone size, CDR3 DNA, CDR3 protein. The D gene is left open where the match is weak. Where a row states a size, it is once, few, many or the class of an expanded clone; other rows omit it.

TRBJ2-7	NA	TRBV7-9	NA	TGTGCCAGCAGCTTAGGGCCGGGGGATTTGATCTACGAGCAGTACTTC	CASSLGPGDLIYEQYF
TRBJ1-5	NA	TRBV18	NA	TGTGCCAGCTCACCCGGGGTGGGCAATCAGCCCCAGCATTTT	CASSPGVGNQPQHF
TRBJ2-1	NA	TRBV2	NA	TGTGCCAGCAGTGAAAGACGGGGGTTTACTTACAATGAGCAGTTCTTC	CASSERRGFTYNEQFF
TRBJ1-1	TRBD1	TRBV30	NA	TGTGCCTGGGTGACAGGGGCTGAAACTGAAGCTTTCTTT	CAWVTGAETEAFF
TRBJ1-2	NA	TRBV28	NA	TGTGCCAGCAGTTCAGACAAGAGACTATCCACCTTC	CASSSDKRLSTF
TRBJ2-2	NA	TRBV11-3	once	TGTGCCAGCAGCCGTAACACCGGGGAGCTGTTTTTT	CASSRNTGELFF
TRBJ1-6	NA	TRBV7-2	few	TGTGCCAGCAGCGGCAGCTCCTATAATTCACCCCTCCACTTT	CASSGSSYNSPLHF
TRBJ1-2	TRBD1	TRBV6-5	NA	TGTGCCACTTTTGCCGGGACAGGGGATGGCTACACCTTC	CATFAGTGDGYTF
TRBJ1-5	NA	TRBV5-4	NA	TGTGCCAGCAGCCATGACAGGCCGAATCAGCCCCAGCATTTT	CASSHDRPNQPQHF
TRBJ2-2	TRBD2	TRBV28	NA	TGTGCCAGCAGTTCCGGGGGGGCCGGGGAGCTGTTTTTT	CASSSGGAGELFF
TRBJ1-1	NA	TRBV3-1/TRBV3-2	NA	TGTGCCAGCAGCCACCGGCGGGGTACTGAAGCTTTCTTT	CASSHRRGTEAFF
TRBJ1-2	TRBD1	TRBV4-2	NA	TGTGCCAGCAGCCAAGACGACAGGGGGCCCTATGGCTACACCTTC	CASSQDDRGPYGYTF
TRBJ2-1	NA	TRBV18	NA	TGTGCCAGCTCCTACCGGAGGAGGGACGATGAGCAGTTCTTC	CASSYRRRDDEQFF
TRBJ1-5	NA	TRBV3-1/TRBV3-2	NA	TGTGCCAGCAGCCAGGACTCTAGCAATCAGCCCCAGCATTTT	CASSQDSSNQPQHF
TRBJ1-4	NA	TRBV5-1	NA	TGCGCCAGCAGCTTGGTGCAGGCCGATAATGAAAAACTGTTTTTT	CASSLVQADNEKLFF
TRBJ1-2	TRBD1	TRBV5-6	NA	TGTGCCAGCAGCCCGGACAGGGGGGGCTACACCTTC	CASSPDRGGYTF
TRBJ2-6	TRBD1	TRBV23-1	NA	TGCGCCAGCAGTGAGGGGACAGGGGTCTCTGGGGCCAACGTCCTGACTTTC	CASSEGTGVSGANVLTF
TRBJ1-5	NA	TRBV5-6	NA	TGTGCCAGCAGCTTGGGACACATGACCAATCAGCCCCAGCATTTT	CASSLGHMTNQPQHF
TRBJ1-2	NA	TRBV29-1	NA	TGCCGCGTGGGCGGGGGGGGCCGTGGCTACACCTTC	CRVGGGGRGYTF
TRBJ1-6	NA	TRBV5-8	NA	TGTGCCAGCAGCACGACGGGGAGCTCCTATAATTCACCCCTCCACTTT	CASSTTGSSYNSPLHF
TRBJ1-4	TRBD1	TRBV30	NA	TGTGCCTGGGGAACAGGGGGCCGAAAACTGTTTTTT	CAWGTGGRKLFF
TRBJ1-2	TRBD1	TRBV5-1	NA	TGCGCCAGCAGCAGAGCGACAGGGGGGGACTATGGCTACACCTTC	CASSRATGGDYGYTF
TRBJ2-1	NA	TRBV19	NA	TGTGCCAGTAGTATAGCCAGGGATCCCTACAATGAGCAGTTCTTC	CASSIARDPYNEQFF
TRBJ1-5	TRBD1	TRBV27	NA	TGTGCCAGCAGTCCCAGGGGGCGCGGAAATCAGCCCCAGCATTTT	CASSPRGRGNQPQHF
TRBJ1-4	TRBD1	TRBV19	NA	TGTGCCAGTAGTAGTACGTCGACAGGGAATGAAAAACTGTTTTTT	CASSSTSTGNEKLFF
TRBJ1-2	TRBD1	TRBV2	NA	TGTGCCAGCAGCTACGGGACAGGGGGACCAATTTTTCGTGGCTACACCTTC	CASSYGTGGPIFRGYTF
TRBJ2-7	NA	TRBV7-5	NA	TGTGTCAGAAGCCCAACCCGGGACAGGGGGTACGAGCAGTACTTC	CVRSPTRDRGYEQYF
TRBJ1-2	TRBD1	TRBV15	few	TGTGCCACCAGCAGAGAGGGGACAGGGGGCGCTGGCTACACCTTC	CATSREGTGGAGYTF
TRBJ1-3	NA	TRBV9	NA	TGTGCCAGCAGCCTCGACCTCTGGGACTCCGGAAACACCATATATTTT	CASSLDLWDSGNTIYF
TRBJ1-4	TRBD1	TRBV15	NA	TGTGCCACCAGCTGGACAGGGGCCGGGTTCGAAAAACTGTTTTTT	CATSWTGAGFEKLFF
TRBJ2-5	TRBD2	TRBV3-1/TRBV3-2	NA	TGTGCCAGCAGCCGGACTAGCGGGGGCCAACAAGAGACCCAGTACTTC	CASSRTSGGQQETQYF
TRBJ2-1	NA	TRBV6-5	NA	TGTGCCAGCAGTTACGTGGGGAGCTCCTACAATGAGCAGTTCTTC	CASSYVGSSYNEQFF
TRBJ2-3	TRBD2	TRBV19	NA	TGTGCCAGTATGGCGGGACTAACCAGCACAGATACGCAGTATTTT	CASMAGLTSTDTQYF
TRBJ1-2	NA	TRBV19	NA	TGTGCCAGTACCACTCAGCGGGGCAGTCCCTATGGCTACACCTTC	CASTTQRGSPYGYTF
TRBJ2-1	TRBD2	TRBV3-1/TRBV3-2	NA	TGTGCCAGCAGCCGTGGGACTAGCGGGGATCGTGAGCAGTTCTTC	CASSRGTSGDREQFF
TRBJ1-5	TRBD1	TRBV12-5	few	TGTGCTAGTGGCACTCTGGGGACAGCTACCAATCAGCCCCAGCATTTT	CASGTLGTATNQPQHF
TRBJ2-3	NA	TRBV5-6	NA	TGTGCCAGCAGCTCCCGCCCGGACAGCGATACGCAGTATTTT	CASSSRPDSDTQYF
TRBJ2-2	TRBD1	TRBV5-6	once	TGTGCCAGCAGCCCAGGCGTGGGACAGGGGGCGCGGACCGGGGAGCTGTTTTTT	CASSPGVGQGARTGELFF
TRBJ1-4	TRBD1	TRBV2	NA	TGTGCCAGTCAAGTCGGGACAGAGAATGAAAAACTGTTTTTT	CASQVGTENEKLFF
TRBJ1-6	NA	TRBV3-1/TRBV3-2	NA	TGTGCCAGCAGCCCATCTCAGGATTCACCCCTCCACTTT	CASSPSQDSPLHF
TRBJ1-4	NA	TRBV5-1	NA	TGCGCCAGCAGTCAGGACAGTACTAATGAAAAACTGTTTTTT	CASSQDSTNEKLFF